These 21 T cell receptor beta chains were sequenced from one sample in a study of shared clonotypes between healthy human individuals. TCRdb's table, derived via immunoSEQ multiplex PCR, lists solely in-frame clones and lacks some. The profile shows roughly 2.6 million clones, 85% to 95% of them singletons. Sequenced: naive CD4+ T cells sorted from blood. Subset: CD45RA+ positively selected. The source is a young man in good health.

This chain connects TRBV6-1 to TRBJ1-4; D is ambiguous. The CDR3 sequence is 13 residues long. Germline CDR1 MNHNS, CDR2 SASEGT. Trimming shortened V by 8 bases and J by 10 bases, and 17 bases separated the two germline ends. CDR3 sequence: CASVGQAAGKLFF. In DNA form, the CDR3 reads TGTGCCAGCGTAGGGCAGGCTGCGGGAAAACTGTTTTTT.

This clone appeared a few times. This same CDR3 is encoded by further DNA sequences in the sample. This rearrangement joins TRBV10-3 to TRBJ1-1; possible D gene TRBD1, 6 bases. Trimming removed 5 bases at V and 1 base at J, with 8 bases between. The CDR3 extends over 13 amino acids. CDR1 ENHRY and CDR2 SYGVKD come from the germline V gene. This CDR3 is CAISPGQNTEAFF. The CDR3 coding sequence is TGTGCCATCAGTCCGGGACAGAACACTGAAGCTTTCTTT.

The rearrangement joins TRBV7-9 to TRBJ2-5; D is ambiguous. CDR3 length: 16 residues. V lost 1 base and J 2 bases, leaving 14 bases between the germline ends. The V gene's germline CDR1 is SEHNR and CDR2 FQNEAQ (reference sequence). The CDR3 region has the DNA TGTGCCAGCAGCTTAGGTCATAGTGTGGCGCAAGAGACCCAGTACTTC. Translated: CASSLGHSVAQETQYF.

The chain has TRBV2 and TRBJ2-7; the D gene is possibly TRBD2 (6 bases). The CDR3 is 15 amino acids. V was trimmed by 7 bases and J by 3 bases, leaving 19 bases between them. In germline, CDR1 is SNHLY, CDR2 FYNNEI. CDR3 nucleotides: TGTGCCAGCACCGCACAACTCATCGGGGGCTACGAGCAGTACTTC. Translation: CASTAQLIGGYEQYF. Filled out from reference TRBV2 and TRBJ2-7, the complete variable domain reads EPEVTQTPSHQVTQMGQEVILRCVPISNHLYFYWYRQILGQKVEFLVSFYNNEISEKSEIFDDQFSVERPDGSNFTLKIRSTKLEDSAMYFCASTAQLIGGYEQYFGPGTRLTVT.

This rearrangement joins TRBV11-3 to TRBJ2-2; D is ambiguous. V shed 5 bases and J shed 3 bases, with 7 bases lying between them. The CDR3 consists of 13 residues. CDR1 SGHNT and CDR2 YENEEA come from the germline V gene. This CDR3 reads CASSVVDTGELFF. As DNA, the CDR3 is TGTGCCAGCAGCGTCGTTGACACCGGGGAGCTGTTTTTT.

The rearrangement uses TRBV6-1 and TRBJ1-5; possibly TRBD1 for D (6 bases). In germline, CDR1 is MNHNS, CDR2 SASEGT. The V end lost 6 bases, the J end lost 4 bases, and 13 bases lay between the germline ends. The CDR3 contains 14 residues. The CDR3 loop reads CASREMQGNQPQHF. DNA of the CDR3: TGTGCCAGCAGGGAAATGCAGGGGAATCAGCCCCAGCATTTT.

The chain has TRBV10-3 and TRBJ1-6, with D maybe TRBD1 (6 bases). Trimming left V 0 bases short and J 14 bases short, with 14 bases between. The germline CDR1 and CDR2 sequences are ENHRY and SYGVKD. This CDR3 is 14 amino acids long. CDR3 bases: TGTGCCATCAGTGAGTCGACAGGTCGCCCGACCCTCCACTTT. Residues: CAISESTGRPTLHF.

This rearrangement joins TRBV28 to TRBJ1-2, with 9 bases identical to TRBD1. This CDR3 has 12 amino acids. With 11 bases clipped from V and 3 bases from J, the junction kept 4 bases outside the gene matches. From germline, CDR1 is MDHEN and CDR2 SYDVKM. The CDR3, as DNA: TGTGCCTTCGGGACAGGGTACTATGGCTACACCTTC. This translates into CAFGTGYYGYTF.

The rearrangement uses TRBV6-1 and TRBJ2-7; D uncertain. Trimming left V 6 bases short and J 3 bases short, with 15 bases between. CDR1 and CDR2 from the germline V gene are MNHNS and SASEGT. The CDR3 is 14 amino acids. Here the CDR3 DNA reads TGTGCCAGCAGACTTGGGGTTACTCTCTACGAGCAGTACTTC. Its translation: CASRLGVTLYEQYF.

The rearrangement joins TRBV4-2 to TRBJ2-7; 9 bases match TRBD1. Germline values: CDR1 LGHNA, CDR2 YNFKEQ. V lost 4 bases, J lost 5 bases, and 6 bases stayed unmatched. The CDR3 is 14 amino acids. This CDR3 reads CASSRRDRVDEQYF. As DNA, the CDR3 is TGTGCCAGCAGCCGTAGGGACAGGGTTGACGAGCAGTACTTC.

V usage is TRBV5-4 and J usage is TRBJ1-1; 7 bases are shared with TRBD1. After removal of 4 bases from V and 1 base from J, the junction contained 7 bases not matched to a gene. The CDR3 length is 15 residues. Germline values: CDR1 SGHNT, CDR2 YYREEE (reference sequence). This chain's CDR3 is CASSAWDSPNTEAFF. The CDR3 DNA reads as TGTGCCAGCAGCGCCTGGGACAGCCCGAACACTGAAGCTTTCTTT.

The chain couples TRBV5-1 to TRBJ1-4; TRBD1 matches at 9 bases. The CDR3 totals 15 residues. Germline V gene data show CDR1 as SGHRS and CDR2 as YFSETQ. Unmatched junction bases numbered 9, after V lost 0 bases and J lost 12 bases. The chain's CDR3 is CASSLGPGQGGELFF. The CDR3 coding sequence is TGCGCCAGCAGCTTGGGCCCGGGACAGGGAGGCGAACTGTTTTTT.

This chain joins TRBV7-2 and TRBJ2-1, with 10 bases fitting TRBD1. The CDR3 extends over 16 amino acids. Germline V gene sequence: CDR1 SGHTA, CDR2 FQGNSA. V gave up 3 bases and J gave up 2 bases; unmatched junction bases: 4. For the CDR3, the DNA is TGTGCCAGCAGCTTTCTCGGACAGGGGGCCTACAATGAGCAGTTCTTC. Its protein product is CASSFLGQGAYNEQFF.

The CDR3 sequence: CASSLGRGRDTQYF. DNA of the CDR3: TGTGCCAGCAGCTTAGGGCGGGGCAGGGATACGCAGTATTTT. The gene calls are TRBV11-2 and TRBJ2-3, with D perhaps matching TRBD2 (6 bases). Looked up from germline, CDR1 is SGHAT and CDR2 is FQNNGV. This CDR3 is built from 14 residues. V gave up 1 base and J gave up 6 bases, with 11 bases separating them.

This chain links TRBV10-3 with TRBJ2-3; no definite D call. Trimming shortened V by 3 bases and J by 0 bases, and 10 bases separated the two germline ends. Germline-derived CDR1 and CDR2 are ENHRY and SYGVKD. This CDR3 spans 15 amino acids. DNA of the CDR3: TGTGCCATCAGTGACGGACCCTCTAGCACAGATACGCAGTATTTT. Translating gives CAISDGPSSTDTQYF.

The chain is built from TRBV30 and TRBJ1-5; the D is unclear. CDR3 length: 14 residues. Germline-derived CDR1 and CDR2 are GTSNPN and SVGIG (reference sequence). Between the trimmed V and J ends, which lost 4 bases and 0 bases, there was a span of 10 bases. CDR3 in amino acids: CAWNGPYSNQPQHF. The CDR3 DNA reads TGTGCCTGGAATGGCCCTTATAGCAATCAGCCCCAGCATTTT.

This sequence joins TRBV7-2 and TRBJ2-7; TRBD2 matches 9 bases. V dropped 2 bases and J dropped 2; count of bases not matched to a gene: 4. Germline CDR1 reads SGHTA; CDR2 reads FQGNSA. The CDR3 spans 15 residues. This CDR3 reads CASSLRGLAAYEQYF. The DNA for the CDR3 is TGTGCCAGCAGCTTACGGGGACTAGCAGCCTACGAGCAGTACTTC.

The V call is TRBV14, the J call TRBJ2-2; TRBD1 aligns across 9 bases. J lost 3 bases, V lost 5 bases, and 10 bases had no gene match. This CDR3 has 17 amino acids. CDR1 and CDR2 (germline): SGHDN, FVKESK. CDR3 amino acids: CASSSTGTGLYTGELFF. The CDR3 bases are TGTGCCAGCAGCTCGACCGGGACAGGGCTATACACCGGGGAGCTGTTTTTT.

The table lists this clone with a count of one. The DNA for the CDR3 is TGTGCCAGCAGCCATCTCGGACAGGGTAACACTGAAGCTTTCTTT. As protein: CASSHLGQGNTEAFF. The chain couples TRBV14 to TRBJ1-1, with 8 bases lining up with TRBD1. This CDR3 comprises 15 residues. The germline V gene has CDR1 SGHDN and CDR2 FVKESK. The ends lost 3 bases at V and 2 bases at J; junction bases unmatched: 5.

This clone has more than one count but fewer than ten. The rearrangement links TRBV7-2 to TRBJ2-7; D gene unclear. Germline CDR1 is SGHTA and CDR2 is FQGNSA. The CDR3 length is 12 residues. The V end lost 1 base, the J end lost 6 bases, and 7 bases lay between the germline ends. This CDR3 reads CASSLGPPEQYF. CDR3 nucleotide sequence: TGTGCCAGCAGCTTAGGCCCCCCCGAGCAGTACTTC.

The V and J genes are TRBV7-2 and TRBJ1-2; the D gene is possibly TRBD1 (5 bases). V lost 3 bases and J 8 bases, leaving 13 bases between the germline ends. This CDR3 comprises 13 residues. Germline CDR1 and CDR2: SGHTA and FQGNSA. CDR3 bases: TGTGCCAGCAGCTTCGACGGGACTGGAGGCTACACCTTC. As protein: CASSFDGTGGYTF.